Below are 15 T cell receptor beta chains sequenced from a single sample in a study of T cells after yellow fever vaccination. TCRdb reprocessed the 5' RACE reads with MiXCR, giving one entry per CDR3 protein. The sample carries some 560,000 distinct CDR3 sequences, less than 20% recorded once. Specimen: PBMCs, collected about 5 days after the first yellow fever vaccination. All receptors come from a man younger than 35 who received the YFV17D yellow fever vaccine.

This clonotype was seen a few times. The chain uses TRBV20-1 and TRBJ1-2, with 8 bases that match TRBD1. This CDR3 contains 14 residues. The germline CDR1 and CDR2 sequences are DFQATT and SNEGSKA (reference sequence). V trimming: 2 bases; J trimming: 4 bases; junction bases outside the gene matches: 6. The CDR3 loop is CSARHSGGAYGYTF. The CDR3 DNA reads as TGCAGTGCTAGACATTCAGGGGGCGCCTATGGCTACACCTTC.

This rearrangement joins TRBV27 to TRBJ2-3; D remains ambiguous. The V gene's germline CDR1 is MNHEY and CDR2 SMNVEV (reference sequence). The CDR3 loop spans 13 amino acids. Between the trimmed V and J ends, which lost 0 bases and 3 bases, there was a span of 4 bases. CDR3 sequence reads: CASSLSLTDTQYF. The CDR3 DNA is TGTGCCAGCAGTTTATCGCTGACAGATACGCAGTATTTT.

This chain connects TRBV10-3 to TRBJ2-7, with 8 bases fitting TRBD1. With V trimmed by 10 bases and J by 7 bases, 12 bases remained unmatched. The CDR3 runs 13 residues. Germline CDR1 is ENHRY and CDR2 is SYGVKD. This chain's CDR3 is CATRTGSMGEQYF. The CDR3, as DNA: TGTGCCACCCGGACAGGGTCCATGGGTGAGCAGTACTTC.

This clonotype was found a few times. This rearrangement joins TRBV4-1 to TRBJ2-7, with D perhaps given as TRBD1 or TRBD2 (5 bases each). The CDR3 runs to 16 residues. Germline loops: CDR1 MGHRA, CDR2 YSYEKL. The V gene lost 4 bases and the J gene lost 5 bases, with 21 bases spanning the gap. In DNA form, the CDR3 reads TGCGCCAGCAGCCCAGGGAGTGGCATAGGCATCGACGAGCAGTACTTC. It specifies CASSPGSGIGIDEQYF.

This clonotype was observed a handful of times. J is TRBJ2-7 and V is TRBV28, with a weak D call TRBD1 (5 bases). V dropped 10 bases and J dropped 3 bases, with 19 bases sitting between them. The V gene's germline CDR1 is MDHEN and CDR2 SYDVKM. There are 14 residues in the CDR3. CDR3 region: CATNSAQGNYEQYV. In DNA form, the CDR3 reads TGTGCCACCAACTCCGCCCAGGGAAACTACGAGCAGTACGTC.

This clonotype was seen repeatedly, ten times or more. CDR3 amino acids: CASSEGQRCNQPQHF. As DNA, the CDR3 is TGTGCCAGCAGTGAGGGACAGAGATGTAATCAGCCCCAGCATTTT. V is TRBV6-4 and J is TRBJ1-5; 7 bases line up with TRBD1. The J segment lost 4 bases and the V segment lost 3 bases, leaving 6 bases of the junction unmatched. The CDR3 contains 15 residues. CDR1 is MRHNA, CDR2 SNTAGT, per germline.

Here the CDR3 DNA reads TGCAGTGCTTTTGGGACAGGGGGTGATAAACTGTTTTTT. This sequence encodes CSAFGTGGDKLFF. This chain joins TRBV20-1 and TRBJ1-4, with 11 positions matching TRBD1. Germline V CDR1 and CDR2: DFQATT, SNEGSKA (reference sequence). V lost 5 bases and J lost 11; bases outside the gene matches: 7. The CDR3 is 13 amino acids.

This clonotype was seen repeatedly, ten times or more. This rearrangement joins TRBV5-6 to TRBJ2-1; no clear D gene. The CDR3 extends over 13 amino acids. Trimming removed 0 bases at V and 6 bases at J, with 7 bases between. Germline CDR1 and CDR2: SGHDT and YYEEEE. The CDR3 DNA reads as TGTGCCAGCAGCTTGGGGGCCCCCAATGAGCAGTTCTTC. Protein: CASSLGAPNEQFF.

This chain links TRBV10-3 with TRBJ1-3; D possibly corresponds to TRBD1 (5 bases). The CDR3 spans 12 residues. The V end lost 11 bases, the J end lost 1 base, and 9 bases lay between the germline ends. Germline V gene sequence: CDR1 ENHRY, CDR2 SYGVKD. CDR3 protein: CAGAHSGNTIYF. The CDR3 DNA reads TGTGCCGGGGCCCATTCTGGAAACACCATATATTTT.

This clonotype was detected only a few times. This chain connects TRBV6-2 or TRBV6-3 to TRBJ1-5; no firm D call. CDR1 MNHEY and CDR2 SVGEGT come from the germline V gene. The CDR3 extends over 11 amino acids. Trimming stripped 5 bases from V and 7 bases from J, with 6 bases between. CDR3 region: CASSGGQPQHF. The CDR3 nucleotides read TGTGCCAGCAGTGGAGGCCAGCCCCAGCATTTT.

This clonotype showed up just a few times. The chain recombines TRBV12-3 or TRBV12-4 with TRBJ1-5, with a possible D match to TRBD1 (5 bases). This CDR3 has 16 amino acids. V was clipped by 5 bases and J by 4 bases, with 18 bases between them. The CDR3 sequence is CASSRSAGQGNQPQHF. Written as DNA, the CDR3 is TGTGCCAGCAGTAGGAGCGCTGGGCAGGGTAATCAGCCCCAGCATTTT.

This clonotype came up a few times. The chain couples TRBV7-2 to TRBJ2-2; 9 bases are a match to TRBD2. Germline V gene sequence: CDR1 SGHTA, CDR2 FQGNSA. The CDR3 is made up of 14 amino acids. V dropped 3 bases and J dropped 7; count of bases not matched to a gene: 3. The DNA for the CDR3 is TGTGCCAGCAGCTTGCGGGGGGGCGGCGGGGAGCTGTTTTTT. Its translation: CASSLRGGGGELFF.

The CDR3 region is CASSHSGATYEQYF. The CDR3 nucleotides are TGCGCCAGCAGCCATTCGGGGGCCACCTACGAGCAGTACTTC. This sequence joins TRBV4-1 and TRBJ2-7; the D gene could be TRBD1 or TRBD2 (6 bases each). The CDR3 extends over 14 amino acids. Between the trimmed V and J ends, which lost 3 bases and 2 bases, there was a span of 11 bases. Germline loops: CDR1 MGHRA, CDR2 YSYEKL.

The chain links TRBV20-1 to TRBJ1-5, with unresolved D. In germline, CDR1 is DFQATT, CDR2 SNEGSKA (reference sequence). With 3 bases removed from V and 4 bases from J, the gap between germline ends came to 10 bases. The CDR3 spans 13 residues. CDR3: CSASPPGNQPQHF. Here the CDR3 DNA reads TGCAGTGCTAGCCCCCCCGGGAATCAGCCCCAGCATTTT.

This clonotype has a handful of counts. The V call is TRBV19, the J call TRBJ1-5, with a possible D match to TRBD1 (6 bases). This CDR3 contains 14 residues. The V end was cut by 5 bases, the J end by 7 bases, with 15 bases between. The germline gives CDR1 LNHDA, CDR2 SQIVND (reference sequence). The CDR3, as DNA: TGTGCCAGTAGTCTCCTGACAGGAGGGCAGCCCCAGCATTTT. Translating it yields CASSLLTGGQPQHF.